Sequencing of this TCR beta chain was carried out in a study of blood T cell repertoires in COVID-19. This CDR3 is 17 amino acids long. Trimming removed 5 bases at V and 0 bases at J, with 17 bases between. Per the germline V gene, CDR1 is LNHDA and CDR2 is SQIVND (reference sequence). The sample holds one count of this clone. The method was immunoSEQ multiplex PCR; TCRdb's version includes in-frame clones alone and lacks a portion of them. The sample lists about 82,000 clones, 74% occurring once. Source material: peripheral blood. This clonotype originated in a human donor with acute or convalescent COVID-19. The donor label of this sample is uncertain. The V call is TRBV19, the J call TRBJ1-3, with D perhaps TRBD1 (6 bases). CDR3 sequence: CASSQRDTRTSGNTIYF. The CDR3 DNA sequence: TGTGCCAGTAGTCAGCGGGACACCCGGACCTCTGGAAACACCATATATTTT.